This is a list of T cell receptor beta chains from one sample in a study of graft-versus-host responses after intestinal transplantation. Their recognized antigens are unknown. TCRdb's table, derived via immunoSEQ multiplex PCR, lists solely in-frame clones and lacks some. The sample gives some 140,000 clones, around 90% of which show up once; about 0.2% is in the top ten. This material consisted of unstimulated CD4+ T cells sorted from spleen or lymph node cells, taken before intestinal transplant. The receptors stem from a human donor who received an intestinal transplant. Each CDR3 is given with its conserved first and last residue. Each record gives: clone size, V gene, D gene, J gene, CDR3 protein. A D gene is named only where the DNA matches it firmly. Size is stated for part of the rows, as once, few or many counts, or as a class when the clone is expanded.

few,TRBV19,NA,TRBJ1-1,CASSMGYTEAFF
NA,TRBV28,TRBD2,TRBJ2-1,CASSQREINYNEQFF
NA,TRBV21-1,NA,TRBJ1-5,CASSRKGQGNQPQHF
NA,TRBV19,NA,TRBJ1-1,CASSPDSFPLNTEAFF
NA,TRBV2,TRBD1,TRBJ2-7,CASRESGGSYEQYF
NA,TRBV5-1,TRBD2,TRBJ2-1,CASSLAGGSGRVFGGSSSYNEQFF
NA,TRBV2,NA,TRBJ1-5,CASSHGDKGKPQHF
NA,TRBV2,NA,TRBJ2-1,CASSDWYNEQFF
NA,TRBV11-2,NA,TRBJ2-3,CASSLEGEIVGRTDTQYF
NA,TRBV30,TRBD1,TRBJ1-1,CAWSLDRETEAFF
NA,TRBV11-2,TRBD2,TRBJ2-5,CASSSGTSGVFQETQYF
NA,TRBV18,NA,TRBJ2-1,CASSPPLGYNEQFF
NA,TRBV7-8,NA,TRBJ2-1,CASSLEVVGGNEQFF
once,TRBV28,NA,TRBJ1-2,CASSFGDSYGYTF
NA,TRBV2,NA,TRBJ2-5,CASSEFELGYF
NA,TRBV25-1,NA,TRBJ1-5,CASSEPYLNQPQHF
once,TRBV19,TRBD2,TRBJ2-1,CASAAGSYNEQFF
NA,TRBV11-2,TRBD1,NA,CAISPGQGAYEQYF